This T cell receptor (beta chain) comes out of a study of blood T cell repertoires in COVID-19 (dated by TCRdb to between 2020 and 2021). Broadly, across the study: The collaborator samples originated in the United States, Italy and Spain and spanned the acute and convalescent phases of COVID-19. The prospective study material was composed of cDNA or gDNA derived from T cells, B-cell-depleted T cells, or PBMCs. The dataset comprised deeply sampled blood TCRbeta repertoires from subjects exposed to, actively infected with, or recovered from COVID-19. A freely available public database, intended as a resource for researchers studying the immune response to SARS-CoV-2, is where the repertoires were released. Samples came from the ongoing ImmuneRACE study (first 160 participants) plus 1,254 subjects from 6 global collaborators. Sample metadata almost always included a de-identified subject ID, COVID-19 status, age in years and sex. HLA class I and class II types, where available, came from metadata supplied by the sample provider rather than from assay-based typing. The investigation overall reported the following: Clinical and demographic metadata were provided uncurated, with the amount varying by source and participant.

V and J are truncated by 3 bases and 0 bases respectively, leaving an intervening sequence of 9 bases. Based on the germline V gene, the CDR1 and CDR2 sequences are MGHRA and YSYEKL. From cysteine to phenylalanine, the CDR3 is 15 amino acids long. The only DNA kept is the CDR3, 45 bases in frame from the first base. In the case of this clone: Its antigen is unknown. No clone much larger than this one lies a single base away; base qualities are absent.

The immunoSEQ Assay, a bias-controlled multiplex PCR, was used to amplify TCRbeta CDR3 regions from genomic DNA. In the authors' own workflow: The number of nucleated cells in each sample was estimated from the amplification of reference gene primers within the assay. To quantify the absolute abundance of each unique TCRbeta CDR3 rearrangement, sequence reads were collapsed and filtered. Productive Simpson clonality was computed per sample as the square root of Simpson's diversity index over productive rearrangements. TCRdb obtained this table from immuneACCESS and retained in-frame rearrangements with V and J assigned. These tables miss some clones; where compared with another copy, unresolved V genes account for less than half of the shortfall, and the remainder is unexplained. V, J and clone size reflect that table, while D and trimming were determined from the DNA. This sample has about 99,000 clones in its table, and about four fifths of those were observed once. Around 2% of the sample is held by the ten biggest clonotypes.

Collaborating institutions collected whole blood in K2EDTA tubes following their own protocols. For TCRbeta analysis, collaborators shipped samples in one of three forms: frozen whole blood, isolated PBMCs, or DNA extracted from either of those sample types. The chain is assembled from TRBV4-1 and TRBJ1-3; TRBD1 is a weak D gene call, 6 bases matching. The sequence was collected from a man aged 65 to 79 with active or convalescent COVID-19. Sequencing input: peripheral blood. The DNA is as follows: TGCGCCAGCAGCCAGTGGACAGACTCTGGAAACACCATATATTTT. The resulting protein is CASSQWTDSGNTIYF.